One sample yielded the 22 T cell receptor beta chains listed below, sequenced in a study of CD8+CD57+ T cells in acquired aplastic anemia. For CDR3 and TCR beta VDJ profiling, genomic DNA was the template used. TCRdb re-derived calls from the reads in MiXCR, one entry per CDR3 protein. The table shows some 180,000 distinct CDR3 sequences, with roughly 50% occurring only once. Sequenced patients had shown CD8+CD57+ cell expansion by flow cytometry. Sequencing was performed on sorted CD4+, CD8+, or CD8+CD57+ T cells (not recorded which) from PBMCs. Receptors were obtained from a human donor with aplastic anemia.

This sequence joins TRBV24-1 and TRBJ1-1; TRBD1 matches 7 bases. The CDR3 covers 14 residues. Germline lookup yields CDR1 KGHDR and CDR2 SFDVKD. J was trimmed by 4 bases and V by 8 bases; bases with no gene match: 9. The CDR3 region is CATTSTQGSTEAFF. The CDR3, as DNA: TGTGCCACCACTTCGACACAGGGGAGCACTGAAGCTTTCTTT.

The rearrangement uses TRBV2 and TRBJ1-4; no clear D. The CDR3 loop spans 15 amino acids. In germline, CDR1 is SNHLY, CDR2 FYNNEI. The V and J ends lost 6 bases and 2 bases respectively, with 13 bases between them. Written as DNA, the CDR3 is TGTGCCAGCAGGACGAGGGAGAACACTAATGAAAAACTGTTTTTT. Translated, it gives CASRTRENTNEKLFF.

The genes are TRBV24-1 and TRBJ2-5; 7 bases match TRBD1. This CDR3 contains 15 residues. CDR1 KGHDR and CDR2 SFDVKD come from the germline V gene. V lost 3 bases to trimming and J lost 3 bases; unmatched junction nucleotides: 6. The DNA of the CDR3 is TGTGCCACCAGTGATCCCCGGACAGGAGAAGAGACCCAGTACTTC. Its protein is CATSDPRTGEETQYF.

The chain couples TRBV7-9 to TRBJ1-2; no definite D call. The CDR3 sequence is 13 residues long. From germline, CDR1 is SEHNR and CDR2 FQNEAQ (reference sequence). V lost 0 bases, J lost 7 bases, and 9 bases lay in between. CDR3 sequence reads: CASSLAVRSGYTF. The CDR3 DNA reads TGTGCCAGCAGCTTAGCGGTTAGAAGTGGCTACACCTTC.

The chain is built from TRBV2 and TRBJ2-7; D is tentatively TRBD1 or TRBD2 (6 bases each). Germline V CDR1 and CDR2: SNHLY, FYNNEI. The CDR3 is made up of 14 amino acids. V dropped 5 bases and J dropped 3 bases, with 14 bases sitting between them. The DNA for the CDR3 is TGTGCCAGCAGTTTCAACGGGGGCCTCTACGAGCAGTACTTC. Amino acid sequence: CASSFNGGLYEQYF.

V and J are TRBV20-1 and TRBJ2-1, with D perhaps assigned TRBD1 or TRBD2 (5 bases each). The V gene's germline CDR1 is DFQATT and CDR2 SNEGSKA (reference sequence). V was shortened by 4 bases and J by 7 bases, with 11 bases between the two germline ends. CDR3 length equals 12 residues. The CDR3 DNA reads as TGCAGTGCTACCCTGGGGGAGAATGAGCAGTTCTTC. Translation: CSATLGENEQFF.

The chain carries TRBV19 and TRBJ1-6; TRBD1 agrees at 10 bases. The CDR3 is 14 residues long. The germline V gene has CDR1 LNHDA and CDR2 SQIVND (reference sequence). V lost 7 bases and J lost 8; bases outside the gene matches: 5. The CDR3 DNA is TGTGCCAGTACTGACAGGGGGCCGGATTCACCCCTCCACTTT. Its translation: CASTDRGPDSPLHF.

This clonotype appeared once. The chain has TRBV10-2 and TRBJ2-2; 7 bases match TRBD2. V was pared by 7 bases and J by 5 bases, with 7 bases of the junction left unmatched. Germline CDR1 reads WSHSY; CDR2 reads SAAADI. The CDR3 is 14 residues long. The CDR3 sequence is CASTPTRGTGELFF. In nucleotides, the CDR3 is TGCGCCAGCACACCCACGCGGGGGACCGGGGAGCTGTTTTTT.

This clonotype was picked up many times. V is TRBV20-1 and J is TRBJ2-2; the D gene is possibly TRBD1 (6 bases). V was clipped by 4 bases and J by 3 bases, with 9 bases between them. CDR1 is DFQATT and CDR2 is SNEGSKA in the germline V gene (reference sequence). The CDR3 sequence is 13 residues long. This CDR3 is CSANQGYTGELFF. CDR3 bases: TGCAGTGCTAACCAGGGGTACACCGGGGAGCTGTTTTTT.

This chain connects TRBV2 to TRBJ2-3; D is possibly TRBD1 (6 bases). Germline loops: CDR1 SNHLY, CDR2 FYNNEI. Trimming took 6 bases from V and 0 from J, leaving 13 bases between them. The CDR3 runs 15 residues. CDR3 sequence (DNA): TGTGCCAGCAGCCCGGACAGTCCTAGCACAGATACGCAGTATTTT. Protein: CASSPDSPSTDTQYF.

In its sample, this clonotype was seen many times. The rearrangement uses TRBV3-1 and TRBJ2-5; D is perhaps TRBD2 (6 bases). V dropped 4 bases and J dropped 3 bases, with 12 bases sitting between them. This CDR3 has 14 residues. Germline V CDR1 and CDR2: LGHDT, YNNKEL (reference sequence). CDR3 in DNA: TGTGCCAGCAGCCTCAGTGGGGGGAAAGAGACCCAGTACTTC. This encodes CASSLSGGKETQYF.

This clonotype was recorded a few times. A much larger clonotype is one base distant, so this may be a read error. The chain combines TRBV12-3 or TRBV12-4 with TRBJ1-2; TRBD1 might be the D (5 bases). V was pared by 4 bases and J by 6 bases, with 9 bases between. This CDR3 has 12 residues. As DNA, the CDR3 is TGTGCCAGCAGTTGGGACGGGAATGGCTACACCTTC. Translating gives CASSWDGNGYTF.

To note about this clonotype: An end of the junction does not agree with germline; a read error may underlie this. Here the CDR3 reads CASSYTTDQTYEQYF. CDR3 nucleotide sequence: TGCGCCAGCAGCTATACTACCGACCAAACCTACGAGCAGTACTTC. The rearrangement uses TRBV7-8 and TRBJ2-7; D is ambiguous. This CDR3 has 15 residues. CDR1 SGHVS and CDR2 FQNEAQ come from the germline V gene.

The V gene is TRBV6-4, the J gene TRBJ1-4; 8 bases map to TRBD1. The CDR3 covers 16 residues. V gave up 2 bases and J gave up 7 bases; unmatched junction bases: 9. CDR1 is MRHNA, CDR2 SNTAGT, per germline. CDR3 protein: CASSDPSTDRVEKLFF. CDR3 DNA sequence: TGTGCCAGCAGTGACCCAAGCACGGACAGGGTTGAAAAACTGTTTTTT.

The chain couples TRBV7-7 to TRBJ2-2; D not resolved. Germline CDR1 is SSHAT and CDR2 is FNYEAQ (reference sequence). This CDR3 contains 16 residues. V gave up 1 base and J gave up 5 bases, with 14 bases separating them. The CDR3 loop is CASSLGVGGYTGELFF. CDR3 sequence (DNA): TGTGCCAGCAGCTTAGGTGTAGGTGGATATACCGGGGAGCTGTTTTTT.

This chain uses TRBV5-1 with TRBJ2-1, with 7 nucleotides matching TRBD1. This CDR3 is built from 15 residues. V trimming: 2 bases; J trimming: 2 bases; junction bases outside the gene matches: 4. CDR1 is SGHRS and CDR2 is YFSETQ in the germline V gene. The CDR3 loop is CASSLGQDPYNEQFF. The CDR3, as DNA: TGCGCCAGCAGCTTAGGACAGGATCCCTACAATGAGCAGTTCTTC.

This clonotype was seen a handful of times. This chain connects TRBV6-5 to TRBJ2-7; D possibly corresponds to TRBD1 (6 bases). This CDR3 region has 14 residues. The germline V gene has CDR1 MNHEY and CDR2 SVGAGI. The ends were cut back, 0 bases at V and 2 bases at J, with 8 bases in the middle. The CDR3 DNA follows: TGTGCCAGCAGTTACTCTAGGGACACCTACGAGCAGTACTTC. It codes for CASSYSRDTYEQYF.

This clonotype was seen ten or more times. The CDR3 DNA sequence: TGCGCCAGCAGCTTGCGGGGGGGGAACACCGGGGAGCTGTTTTTT. This encodes CASSLRGGNTGELFF. The V call is TRBV5-1, the J call TRBJ2-2, with 8 bases identical to TRBD2. The CDR3 is 15 residues long. J lost 1 base, V lost 1 base, and 0 bases had no gene match. CDR1 and CDR2 (germline): SGHRS, YFSETQ.

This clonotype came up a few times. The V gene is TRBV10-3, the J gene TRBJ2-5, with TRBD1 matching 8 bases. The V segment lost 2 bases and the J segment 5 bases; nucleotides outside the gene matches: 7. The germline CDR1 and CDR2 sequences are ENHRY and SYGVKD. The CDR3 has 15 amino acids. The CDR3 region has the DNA TGTGCCATCAGTGAGGGGCAGGGGGCACGGGAGACCCAGTACTTC. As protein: CAISEGQGARETQYF.

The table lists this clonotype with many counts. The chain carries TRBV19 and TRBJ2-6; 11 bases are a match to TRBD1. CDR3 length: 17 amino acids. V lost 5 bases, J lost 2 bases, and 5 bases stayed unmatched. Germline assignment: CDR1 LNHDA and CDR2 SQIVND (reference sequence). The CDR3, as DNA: TGTGCCAGTAGTGGACAGGGGGCGGTTGCTGGGGCCAACGTCCTGACTTTC. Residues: CASSGQGAVAGANVLTF.

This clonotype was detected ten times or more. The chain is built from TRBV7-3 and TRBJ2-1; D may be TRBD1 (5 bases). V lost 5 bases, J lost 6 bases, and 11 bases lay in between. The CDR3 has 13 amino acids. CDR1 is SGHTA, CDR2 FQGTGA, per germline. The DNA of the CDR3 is TGTGCCAGCAGCCAGGACACCGCCAATGAGCAGTTCTTC. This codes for CASSQDTANEQFF.

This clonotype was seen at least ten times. The CDR3 loop reads CSARLAPLGTLGGYTF. The CDR3 DNA is TGCAGTGCTAGACTTGCACCCCTCGGGACACTTGGGGGCTACACCTTC. This chain connects TRBV20-1 to TRBJ1-2, with a tentative D call TRBD1 (6 bases). This CDR3 is 16 amino acids long. Trimming removed 2 bases at V and 8 bases at J, with 24 bases between. Germline CDR1 reads DFQATT; CDR2 reads SNEGSKA (reference sequence).